These 32 T cell receptor beta chains were sequenced from one sample in a study of T cell changes during pregnancy in multiple sclerosis. Produced via immunoSEQ multiplex PCR; TCRdb's table is partial and in-frame only. The table shows fewer than 80,000 clones, with 94% occurring only once. This specimen consisted of CD4+ T cells from peripheral blood mononuclear cells, obtained after pregnancy. The receptors were gathered from a female donor with multiple sclerosis, enrolled in a pregnancy study.

The CDR3 region has the DNA TGTGCCAGCAGCTTGGGCAGGGTTCCCTCCTACAATGAGCAGTTCTTC. Translating it yields CASSLGRVPSYNEQFF. J is TRBJ2-1 and V is TRBV5-4, with D perhaps matching TRBD1 (5 bases). Germline CDR1 is SGHNT and CDR2 is YYREEE (reference sequence). V shed 0 bases and J shed 0 bases, with 10 bases lying between them. The CDR3 totals 16 residues.

DNA of the CDR3: TGTGCCAGCAGTGCCCGAGGAGGGAGGTACGAGCAGTACTTC. Protein product: CASSARGGRYEQYF. This chain joins TRBV6-4 and TRBJ2-7; D may be TRBD2 (6 bases). Germline values: CDR1 MRHNA, CDR2 SNTAGT. The ends were cut back, 4 bases at V and 4 bases at J, with 14 bases in the middle. This CDR3 region has 14 residues.

The chain carries TRBV11-1 and TRBJ2-4, with TRBD2 matching 9 bases. The V segment lost 0 bases and the J segment 6 bases; nucleotides outside the gene matches: 3. The germline V gene has CDR1 SGHAT and CDR2 FQDESV (reference sequence). This CDR3 is built from 15 residues. The CDR3 loop reads CASSLAGREGNIQYF. CDR3 in DNA: TGTGCCAGCAGCTTAGCTGGGCGGGAGGGAAACATTCAGTACTTC.

The V gene is TRBV27, the J gene TRBJ2-3, with D tentatively TRBD2 (5 bases). The germline V gene encodes CDR1 MNHEY and CDR2 SMNVEV (reference sequence). This CDR3 has 16 residues. V was cut by 2 bases and J by 4 bases, with 16 bases left in between. The CDR3, as DNA: TGTGCCAGCAGTTTAACGGGCCACCCCGGGGCAGATACGCAGTATTTT. It codes for CASSLTGHPGADTQYF.

This clone came up once. The chain is built from TRBV18 and TRBJ1-5; TRBD1 might be the D (5 bases). The CDR3 runs to 15 residues. V lost 3 bases and J lost 1, with 10 bases in between. Germline lookup yields CDR1 KGHSH and CDR2 LQKENI. The CDR3 coding sequence is TGTGCCAGCTCACCGGCTGGGGGGAGCAATCAGCCCCAGCATTTT. Translated, it gives CASSPAGGSNQPQHF.

CDR3 bases: TGTGCCTGGACGACAGGGGGCACTGAAGCTTTCTTT. It encodes CAWTTGGTEAFF. V and J are TRBV30 and TRBJ1-1; the match to TRBD1 covers 9 bases. Germline trimming cut 4 bases from V and 4 bases from J; bases unmatched to any gene: 1. Germline CDR1 reads GTSNPN; CDR2 reads SVGIG (reference sequence). This CDR3 spans 12 amino acids.

This clone showed up just a few times. The chain links TRBV6-6 to TRBJ2-5; 7 bases match TRBD2. This CDR3 comprises 15 residues. J was trimmed by 1 base and V by 6 bases; bases with no gene match: 8. Germline CDR1 is MNHNY and CDR2 is SVGAGI (reference sequence). CDR3 region: CASRKPGLGQETQYF. As DNA, the CDR3 is TGTGCCAGCAGAAAACCCGGACTAGGCCAAGAGACCCAGTACTTC.

J is TRBJ1-2 and V is TRBV10-3; D is ambiguous. The CDR3 loop spans 14 amino acids. Germline V gives CDR1 ENHRY, CDR2 SYGVKD. Trimming removed 11 bases from V and 6 bases from J, with 22 bases in between. The chain's CDR3 is CAPRNEGTRDGYTF. CDR3 nucleotide sequence: TGTGCCCCGAGGAACGAGGGCACACGGGATGGCTACACCTTC.

The rearrangement links TRBV28 to TRBJ1-3, with a tentative D call TRBD1 (6 bases). Germline CDR1 MDHEN, CDR2 SYDVKM. This CDR3 has 17 residues. V dropped 6 bases and J dropped 0 bases, with 18 bases sitting between them. The CDR3 region has the DNA TGTGCCAGCAGCGACGCCGGACAGTCCTTCTCTGGAAACACCATATATTTT. The encoded protein is CASSDAGQSFSGNTIYF.

The rearrangement uses TRBV19 and TRBJ2-6, with D possibly matching TRBD1 (5 bases). The CDR3 is made up of 17 amino acids. V shed 4 bases and J shed 1 base, with 14 bases lying between them. Per germline, CDR1 LNHDA and CDR2 SQIVND (reference sequence). The CDR3 loop is CASSTDTFGSGANVLTF. CDR3 nucleotides: TGTGCCAGTAGTACGGACACCTTTGGATCTGGGGCCAACGTCCTGACTTTC.

J is TRBJ2-4 and V is TRBV19; 9 bases map to TRBD2. After removal of 7 bases from V and 8 bases from J, the junction contained 6 bases not matched to a gene. Germline V gene sequence: CDR1 LNHDA, CDR2 SQIVND (reference sequence). The CDR3 has 13 amino acids. Here the CDR3 DNA reads TGTGCCAGTACCGGGACTAGCCTACACATTCAGTACTTC. Amino acids: CASTGTSLHIQYF.

V gene TRBV5-5 combines with J gene TRBJ1-3; D gene ambiguous. Trimming stripped 1 base from V and 0 bases from J, with 17 bases between. Germline CDR1 reads SGHKS; CDR2 reads YYEKEE (reference sequence). This CDR3 is 18 amino acids long. CDR3 residues: CASSLIPTTSSSGNTIYF. The CDR3, as DNA: TGTGCCAGCAGCTTGATTCCGACAACATCGAGCTCTGGAAACACCATATATTTT.

The chain links TRBV2 to TRBJ2-4; perhaps TRBD2 as D (5 bases). The CDR3 is 15 amino acids. The V gene's germline CDR1 is SNHLY and CDR2 FYNNEI. Between the trimmed V and J ends, which lost 0 bases and 1 base, there was a span of 7 bases. The CDR3 here is CASSEAGVAKNIQYF. The CDR3 nucleotides read TGTGCCAGCAGTGAAGCGGGAGTTGCCAAAAACATTCAGTACTTC.

The chain employs TRBV11-2 and TRBJ1-4; D ambiguous. This CDR3 has 14 amino acids. Germline V gives CDR1 SGHAT, CDR2 FQNNGV. V was pared by 5 bases and J by 6 bases, with 13 bases between. In DNA form, the CDR3 reads TGTGCCAGCAGCCTCGCCGGGTTAGATGAAAAACTGTTTTTT. Residues: CASSLAGLDEKLFF.

The chain uses TRBV6-1 and TRBJ2-6; D remains ambiguous. V was shortened by 9 bases and J by 0 bases, with 9 bases between the two germline ends. Germline lookup yields CDR1 MNHNS and CDR2 SASEGT. The CDR3 has 14 amino acids. The CDR3 loop reads CASCRSSGANVLTF. In DNA, the CDR3 is TGTGCCAGTTGCAGAAGCTCTGGGGCCAACGTCCTGACTTTC.

The chain links TRBV7-9 to TRBJ2-7; D gene ambiguous. Germline assignment: CDR1 SEHNR and CDR2 FQNEAQ (reference sequence). The V and J ends lost 1 base and 1 base respectively, with 11 bases between them. The CDR3 contains 15 residues. CDR3 sequence (DNA): TGTGCCAGCAGCTTAGAACAGCCAGGATCCTACGAGCAGTACTTC. Residues: CASSLEQPGSYEQYF.

V usage is TRBV5-1 and J usage is TRBJ2-7; 7 bases map to TRBD1. CDR1 is SGHRS and CDR2 is YFSETQ in the germline V gene. Trimming took 4 bases from V and 5 from J; bases not matched to a gene: 15. The CDR3 consists of 16 residues. CDR3 DNA sequence: TGCGCCAGCAGCCGGGACAGCCGGTCCTGGCGGGACGAGCAGTACTTC. Encoded protein: CASSRDSRSWRDEQYF.

The chain uses TRBV15 and TRBJ2-3, with D possibly matching TRBD1 (6 bases). The CDR3 contains 14 residues. Germline CDR1 LNHNV, CDR2 YYDKDF (reference sequence). The ends were cut back, 2 bases at V and 13 bases at J, with 19 bases in the middle. CDR3 protein: CATSRNLETGTKYF. In DNA form, the CDR3 reads TGTGCCACCAGCAGAAACCTGGAGACCGGGACAAAGTATTTT.

This rearrangement joins TRBV9 to TRBJ2-5, with 7 bases aligning to TRBD2. Germline V gene lookup returns CDR1 SGDLS and CDR2 YYNGEE. V lost 8 bases and J lost 1; bases outside the gene matches: 14. This CDR3 comprises 16 residues. The CDR3 is CASTEGASGTQETQYF. CDR3 sequence (DNA): TGTGCCAGTACCGAGGGAGCTAGCGGCACCCAAGAGACCCAGTACTTC.

The V and J genes are TRBV7-9 and TRBJ1-2; TRBD1 is a possible D gene (6 bases). Germline V gene sequence: CDR1 SEHNR, CDR2 FQNEAQ (reference sequence). The CDR3 loop spans 14 amino acids. V shed 4 bases and J shed 6 bases, with 15 bases lying between them. The CDR3 loop reads CASSSMDSLNGYTF. CDR3 DNA: TGTGCCAGCAGCTCGATGGACAGCTTAAATGGCTACACCTTC.

This clone has a single count. V gene TRBV7-2 combines with J gene TRBJ2-5; D is unclear. Deletions cut 5 bases from V and 2 bases from J, with 3 bases between. The CDR3 is 11 residues long. Germline V CDR1 and CDR2: SGHTA, FQGNSA. CDR3 region: CASSIQETQYF. Here the CDR3 DNA reads TGTGCCAGCAGCATACAAGAGACCCAGTACTTC.

The genes are TRBV21-1 and TRBJ2-4; the D call TRBD1 from the table was never checked on the DNA. TRBV21-1 is an annotated pseudogene. The CDR3 loop spans 19 amino acids. CDR3 DNA: TGTGCCAGCAGCAAAGCGGGCAAGCCACCACCGGTAGCCAAAAACATTCAGTACTTC. Protein product: CASSKAGKPPPVAKNIQYF.

V and J are TRBV5-4 and TRBJ2-3, with 9 bases aligning to TRBD2. The CDR3 contains 16 residues. CDR1 is SGHNT and CDR2 is YYREEE in the germline V gene (reference sequence). The V gene end was trimmed by 2 bases and the J gene end by 6 bases; junction bases not matched to a gene: 10. This CDR3 reads CASSFPGGRVFDTQYF. The DNA for the CDR3 is TGTGCCAGCAGCTTCCCTGGCGGGAGGGTGTTCGATACGCAGTATTTT.

This rearrangement joins TRBV19 to TRBJ2-3; 14 nucleotides align to TRBD2. CDR1 and CDR2 from the germline V gene are LNHDA and SQIVND (reference sequence). V lost 6 bases to trimming and J lost 5 bases; unmatched junction nucleotides: 7. CDR3 length: 16 residues. The CDR3 DNA is TGTGCCAGTAGCCGACTAGCGGGAGGGCGCGGAGATACGCAGTATTTT. Translated: CASSRLAGGRGDTQYF. The full variable domain, rest sourced from reference TRBV19 and TRBJ2-3, is DGGITQSPKYLFRKEGQNVTLSCEQNLNHDAMYWYRQDPGQGLRLIYYSQIVNDFQKGDIAEGYSVSREKKESFPLTVTSAQKNPTAFYLCASSRLAGGRGDTQYFGPGTRLTVL.

This chain connects TRBV5-6 to TRBJ1-1, with 7 nucleotides matching TRBD1. There are 15 residues in the CDR3. J lost 4 bases, V lost 2 bases, and 8 bases had no gene match. Germline CDR1 is SGHDT and CDR2 is YYEEEE. The CDR3 nucleotides read TGTGCCAGCAGCTTAAGGATTACAGGGGTCACTGAAGCTTTCTTT. This translates into CASSLRITGVTEAFF.

This clone was seen just once. V is TRBV5-4 and J is TRBJ2-5; D not resolved. This CDR3 spans 13 amino acids. Trimming stripped 3 bases from V and 5 bases from J, with 11 bases between. Germline V lookup: CDR1 SGHNT, CDR2 YYREEE (reference sequence). Here the CDR3 reads CASSSPGWETQYF. CDR3 coding DNA: TGTGCCAGCAGCTCTCCCGGGTGGGAGACCCAGTACTTC.

A single count supports this clone. V gene TRBV27 combines with J gene TRBJ2-7; TRBD1 matches 10 bases. The CDR3 has 15 residues. The V and J ends lost 1 base and 4 bases, in that order; junction bases with no gene match: 4. The V gene's germline CDR1 is MNHEY and CDR2 SMNVEV (reference sequence). CDR3 region: CASSLWGTGVYEQYF. For the CDR3, the DNA is TGTGCCAGCAGTTTATGGGGGACAGGGGTATACGAGCAGTACTTC.

The chain uses TRBV9 and TRBJ2-7; 9 nucleotides match TRBD2. Germline values: CDR1 SGDLS, CDR2 YYNGEE. The CDR3 is 17 residues long. Trimming cost V 0 bases and J 9 bases; bases outside gene matches: 16. CDR3 sequence: CASSVGGSGRRNDRQYF. CDR3 nucleotide sequence: TGTGCCAGCAGCGTAGGAGGTAGCGGGAGAAGAAACGACCGGCAGTACTTC.

The V call is TRBV6-5, the J call TRBJ2-1, with 9 bases that match TRBD2. The CDR3 sequence is 16 residues long. Germline CDR1 is MNHEY and CDR2 is SVGAGI. V lost 2 bases, J lost 7 bases, and 9 bases stayed unmatched. The CDR3 sequence: CASSYRAWTSENEQFF. The CDR3 coding sequence is TGTGCCAGCAGTTACAGGGCTTGGACTAGCGAGAATGAGCAGTTCTTC.

The CDR3 nucleotides read TGCGCCAGCAGCTTGGGGGCGCAGAACACTGAAGCTTTCTTT. Protein product: CASSLGAQNTEAFF. V and J are TRBV5-1 and TRBJ1-1; D not resolved. Germline V gene lookup returns CDR1 SGHRS and CDR2 YFSETQ. The CDR3 sequence is 14 residues long. Deletions cut 0 bases from V and 1 base from J, with 7 bases between.

The chain links TRBV28 to TRBJ1-3; 7 bases fit TRBD1. This CDR3 comprises 14 residues. V dropped 6 bases and J dropped 5; count of bases not matched to a gene: 7. Germline CDR1 MDHEN, CDR2 SYDVKM. Here the CDR3 DNA reads TGTGCCAGCAGCCTAAAGGGACAGAGAAACACCATATATTTT. Protein product: CASSLKGQRNTIYF.

The genes are TRBV7-2 and TRBJ2-7, with D tentatively TRBD2 (5 bases). The CDR3 is 14 residues long. The germline V and J ends were trimmed by 5 bases and 2 bases, with 13 bases remaining between them. CDR1 is SGHTA, CDR2 FQGNSA, per germline. CDR3 coding DNA: TGTGCCAGCAGCCTCGGTAGCGCTCCCTACGAGCAGTACTTC. This gives the protein CASSLGSAPYEQYF.